The clone carrying this TCR beta chain has ten or more counts. As yet, its antigen is unknown. Separate cDNA molecules each had unique molecular identifiers attached to them. TCRdb processed the 5' RACE reads anew with MiXCR; each CDR3 protein has one entry. The sample shows about 52,000 distinct CDR3 sequences, 11% of them seen only once. The sample comes from a study of early T cells in non-severe SARS-CoV-2 infection. In the study overall: The authors sequenced bulk RNA from unsorted whole blood, leaving chains unpaired.

This CDR3 has 16 amino acids. Deletions cut 5 bases from V and 1 base from J, with 15 bases between. Germline loops: CDR1 MDHEN, CDR2 SYDVKM. Study observations and caveats: Matching against VDJdb likely underestimated virus-specific expansions, favoring anti-spike CD8.

This receptor was obtained from an adult who was a healthcare worker with PCR-confirmed SARS-CoV-2 infection or an uninfected control (not recorded which). V is TRBV28 and J is TRBJ1-5; D remains ambiguous. Sequenced: whole blood. The CDR3 is CASSGRGVGSNQPQHF. The CDR3 DNA reads TGTGCCAGCAGTGGCCGGGGTGTCGGGAGCAATCAGCCCCAGCATTTT.